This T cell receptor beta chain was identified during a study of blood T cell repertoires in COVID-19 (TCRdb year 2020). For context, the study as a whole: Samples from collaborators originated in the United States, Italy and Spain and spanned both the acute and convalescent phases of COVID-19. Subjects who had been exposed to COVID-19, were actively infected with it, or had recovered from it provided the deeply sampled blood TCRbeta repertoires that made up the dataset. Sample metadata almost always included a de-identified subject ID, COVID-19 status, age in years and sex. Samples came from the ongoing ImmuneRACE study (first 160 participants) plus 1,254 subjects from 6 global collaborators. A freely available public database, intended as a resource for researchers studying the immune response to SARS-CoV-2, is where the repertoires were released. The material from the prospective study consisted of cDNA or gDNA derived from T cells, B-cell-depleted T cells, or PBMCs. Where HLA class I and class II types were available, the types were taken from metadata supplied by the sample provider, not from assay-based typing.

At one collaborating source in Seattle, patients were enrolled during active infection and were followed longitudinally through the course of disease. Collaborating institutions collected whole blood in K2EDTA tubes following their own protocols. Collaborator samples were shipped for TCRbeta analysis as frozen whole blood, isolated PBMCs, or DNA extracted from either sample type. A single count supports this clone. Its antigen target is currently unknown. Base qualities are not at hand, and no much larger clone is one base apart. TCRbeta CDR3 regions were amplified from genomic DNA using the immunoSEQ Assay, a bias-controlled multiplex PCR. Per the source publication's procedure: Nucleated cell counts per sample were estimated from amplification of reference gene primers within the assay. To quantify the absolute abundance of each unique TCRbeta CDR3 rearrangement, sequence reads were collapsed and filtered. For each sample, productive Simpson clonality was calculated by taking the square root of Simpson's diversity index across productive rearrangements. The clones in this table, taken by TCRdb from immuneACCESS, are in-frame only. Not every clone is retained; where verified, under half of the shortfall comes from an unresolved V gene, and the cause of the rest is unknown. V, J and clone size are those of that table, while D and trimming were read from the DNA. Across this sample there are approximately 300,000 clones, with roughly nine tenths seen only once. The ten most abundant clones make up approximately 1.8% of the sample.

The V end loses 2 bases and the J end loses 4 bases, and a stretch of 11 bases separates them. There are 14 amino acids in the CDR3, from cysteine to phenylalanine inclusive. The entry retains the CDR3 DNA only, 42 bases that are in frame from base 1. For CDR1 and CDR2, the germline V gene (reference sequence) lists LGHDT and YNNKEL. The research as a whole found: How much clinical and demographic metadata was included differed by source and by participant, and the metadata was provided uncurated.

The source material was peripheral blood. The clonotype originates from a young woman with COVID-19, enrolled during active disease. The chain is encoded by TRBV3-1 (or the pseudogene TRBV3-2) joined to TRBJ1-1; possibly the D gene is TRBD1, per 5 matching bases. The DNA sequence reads TGTGCCAGCAGCCAATCCATGCAGGGCACTGAAGCTTTCTTT. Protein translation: CASSQSMQGTEAFF.